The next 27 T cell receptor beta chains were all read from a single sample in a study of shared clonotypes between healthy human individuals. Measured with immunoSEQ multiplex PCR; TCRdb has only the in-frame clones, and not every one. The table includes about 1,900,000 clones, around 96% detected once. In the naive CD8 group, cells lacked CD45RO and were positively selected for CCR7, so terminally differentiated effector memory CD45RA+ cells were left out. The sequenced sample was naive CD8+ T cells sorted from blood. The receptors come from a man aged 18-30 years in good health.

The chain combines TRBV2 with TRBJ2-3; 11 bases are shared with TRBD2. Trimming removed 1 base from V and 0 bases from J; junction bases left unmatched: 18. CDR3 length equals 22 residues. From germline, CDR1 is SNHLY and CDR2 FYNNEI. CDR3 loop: CASSEGRWGTSGRLPSTDTQYF. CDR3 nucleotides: TGTGCCAGCAGTGAAGGTCGTTGGGGGACTAGCGGTCGACTACCTAGCACAGATACGCAGTATTTT.

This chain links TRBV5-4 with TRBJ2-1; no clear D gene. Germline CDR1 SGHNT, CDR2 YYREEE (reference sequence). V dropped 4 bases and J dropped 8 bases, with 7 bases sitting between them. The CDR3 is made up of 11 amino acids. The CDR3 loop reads CASSIGHEQFF. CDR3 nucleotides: TGTGCCAGCAGCATAGGGCATGAGCAGTTCTTC.

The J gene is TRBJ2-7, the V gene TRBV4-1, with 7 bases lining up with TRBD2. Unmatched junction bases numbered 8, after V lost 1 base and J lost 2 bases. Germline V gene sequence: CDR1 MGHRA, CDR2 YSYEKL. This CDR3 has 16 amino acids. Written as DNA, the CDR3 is TGCGCCAGCAGCCAAGTGGCGGGAGTAAATGCCTACGAGCAGTACTTC. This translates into CASSQVAGVNAYEQYF.

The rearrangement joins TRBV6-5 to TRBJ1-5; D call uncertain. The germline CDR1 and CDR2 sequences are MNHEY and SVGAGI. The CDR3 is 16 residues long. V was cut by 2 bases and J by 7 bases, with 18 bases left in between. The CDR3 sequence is CASSYLRPGREQPQHF. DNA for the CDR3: TGTGCCAGCAGTTACCTGCGTCCAGGAAGGGAACAGCCCCAGCATTTT.

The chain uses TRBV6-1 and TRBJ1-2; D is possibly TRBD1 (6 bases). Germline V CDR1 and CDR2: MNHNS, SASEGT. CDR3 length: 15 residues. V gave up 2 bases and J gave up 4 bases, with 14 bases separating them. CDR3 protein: CASSEQGSFGYGYTF. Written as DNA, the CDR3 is TGTGCCAGCAGTGAACAGGGGTCTTTTGGCTATGGCTACACCTTC.

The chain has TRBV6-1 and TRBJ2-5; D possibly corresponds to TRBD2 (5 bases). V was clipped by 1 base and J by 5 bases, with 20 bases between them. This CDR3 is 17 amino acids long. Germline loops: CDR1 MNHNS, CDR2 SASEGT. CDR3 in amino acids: CASSEVFGLAGSETQYF. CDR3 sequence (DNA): TGTGCCAGCAGTGAAGTGTTTGGGCTAGCCGGTAGTGAGACCCAGTACTTC.

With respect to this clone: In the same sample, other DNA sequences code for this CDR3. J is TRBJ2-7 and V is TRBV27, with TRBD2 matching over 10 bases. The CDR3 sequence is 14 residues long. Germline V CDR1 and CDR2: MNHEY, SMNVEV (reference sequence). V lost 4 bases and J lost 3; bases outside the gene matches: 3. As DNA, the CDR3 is TGTGCCAGCAGTTCGCTAGCGGGGGACTACGAGCAGTACTTC. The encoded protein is CASSSLAGDYEQYF.

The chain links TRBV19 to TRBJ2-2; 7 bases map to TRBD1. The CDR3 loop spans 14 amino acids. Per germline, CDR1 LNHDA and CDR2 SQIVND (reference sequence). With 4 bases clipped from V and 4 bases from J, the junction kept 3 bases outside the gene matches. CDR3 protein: CASSTTGPTGELFF. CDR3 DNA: TGTGCCAGTAGTACGACAGGGCCCACCGGGGAGCTGTTTTTT.

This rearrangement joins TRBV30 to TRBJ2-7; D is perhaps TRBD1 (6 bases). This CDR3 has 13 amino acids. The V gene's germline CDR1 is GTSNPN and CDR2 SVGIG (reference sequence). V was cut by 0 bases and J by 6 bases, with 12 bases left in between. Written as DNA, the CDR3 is TGTGCCTGGAGTGTACAGGGTTATAGCGAGCAGTACTTC. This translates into CAWSVQGYSEQYF.

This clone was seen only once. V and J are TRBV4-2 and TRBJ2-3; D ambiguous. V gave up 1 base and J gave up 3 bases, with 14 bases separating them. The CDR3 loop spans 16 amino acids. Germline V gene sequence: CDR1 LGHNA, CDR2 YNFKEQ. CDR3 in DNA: TGTGCCAGCAGCCAAGCCGGCCTAGAGTTAACAGATACGCAGTATTTT. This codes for CASSQAGLELTDTQYF.

DNA of the CDR3: TGTGCCAGCAGTACTACAGGGGGACGGACTGAAGCTTTCTTT. Translated: CASSTTGGRTEAFF. The chain joins TRBV27 to TRBJ1-1; 8 nucleotides line up with TRBD1. Germline CDR1 is MNHEY and CDR2 is SMNVEV (reference sequence). This CDR3 is built from 14 residues. V gave up 5 bases and J gave up 5 bases; unmatched junction bases: 7.

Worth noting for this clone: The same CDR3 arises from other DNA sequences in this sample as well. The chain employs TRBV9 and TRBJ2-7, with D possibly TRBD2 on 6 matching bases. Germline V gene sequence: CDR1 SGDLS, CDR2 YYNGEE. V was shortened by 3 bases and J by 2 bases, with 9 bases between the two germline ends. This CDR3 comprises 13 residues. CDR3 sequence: CASSAGLAYEQYF. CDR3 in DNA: TGTGCCAGCAGCGCGGGACTTGCCTACGAGCAGTACTTC.

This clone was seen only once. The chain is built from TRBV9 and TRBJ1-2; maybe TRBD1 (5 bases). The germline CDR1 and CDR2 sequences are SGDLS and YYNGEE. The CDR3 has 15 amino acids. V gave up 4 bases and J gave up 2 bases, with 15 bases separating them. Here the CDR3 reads CASSLSQGMNYGYTF. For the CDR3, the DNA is TGTGCCAGCAGCCTCTCGCAGGGAATGAACTATGGCTACACCTTC. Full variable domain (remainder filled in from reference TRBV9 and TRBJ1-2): DSGVTQTPKHLITATGQRVTLRCSPRSGDLSVYWYQQSLDQGLQFLIQYYNGEERAKGNILERFSAQQFPDLHSELNLSSLELGDSALYFCASSLSQGMNYGYTFGSGTRLTVV.

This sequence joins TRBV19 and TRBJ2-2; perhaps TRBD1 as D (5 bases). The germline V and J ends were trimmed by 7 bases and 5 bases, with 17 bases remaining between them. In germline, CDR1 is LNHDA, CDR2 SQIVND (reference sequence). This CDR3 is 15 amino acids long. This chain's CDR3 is CASTIRPKGTGELFF. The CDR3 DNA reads TGTGCCAGTACTATCCGCCCCAAGGGGACCGGGGAGCTGTTTTTT.

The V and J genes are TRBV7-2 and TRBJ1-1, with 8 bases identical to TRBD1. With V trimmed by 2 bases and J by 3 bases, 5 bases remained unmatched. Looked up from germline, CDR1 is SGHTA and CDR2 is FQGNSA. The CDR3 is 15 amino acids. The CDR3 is CASSLSRTGHTEAFF. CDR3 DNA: TGTGCCAGCAGCTTATCGCGGACAGGGCACACTGAAGCTTTCTTT.

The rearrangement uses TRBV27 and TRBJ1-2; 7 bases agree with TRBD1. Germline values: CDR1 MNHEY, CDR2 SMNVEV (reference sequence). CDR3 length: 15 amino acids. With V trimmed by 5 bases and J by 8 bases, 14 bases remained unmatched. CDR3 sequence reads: CASSETGRTNQGYTF. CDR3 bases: TGTGCCAGCAGTGAGACAGGGCGAACAAACCAAGGCTACACCTTC.

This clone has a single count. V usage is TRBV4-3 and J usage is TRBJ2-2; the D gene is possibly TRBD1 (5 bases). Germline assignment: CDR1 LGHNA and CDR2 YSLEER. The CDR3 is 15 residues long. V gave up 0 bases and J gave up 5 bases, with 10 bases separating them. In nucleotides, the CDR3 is TGCGCCAGCAGCCAAGAAGGCAGGGCGACCGGGGAGCTGTTTTTT. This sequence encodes CASSQEGRATGELFF.

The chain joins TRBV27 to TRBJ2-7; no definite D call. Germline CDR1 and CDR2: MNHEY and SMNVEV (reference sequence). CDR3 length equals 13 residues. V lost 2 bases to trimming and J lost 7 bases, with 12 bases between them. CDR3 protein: CASSLLPPREQYF. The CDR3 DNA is TGTGCCAGCAGTTTACTCCCCCCAAGGGAGCAGTACTTC.

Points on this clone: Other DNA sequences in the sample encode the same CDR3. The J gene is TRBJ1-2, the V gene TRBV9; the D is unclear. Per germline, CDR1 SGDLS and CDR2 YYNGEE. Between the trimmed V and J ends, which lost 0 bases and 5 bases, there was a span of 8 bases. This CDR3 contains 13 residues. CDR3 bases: TGTGCCAGCAGCGTAGCTCCAGGTTATGGCTACACCTTC. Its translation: CASSVAPGYGYTF.

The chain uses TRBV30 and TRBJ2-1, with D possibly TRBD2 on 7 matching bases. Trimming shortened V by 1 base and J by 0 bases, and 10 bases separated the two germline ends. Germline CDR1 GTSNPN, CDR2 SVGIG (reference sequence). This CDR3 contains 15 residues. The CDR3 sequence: CAWSAGGPSYNEQFF. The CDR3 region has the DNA TGTGCCTGGAGTGCGGGGGGCCCCTCCTACAATGAGCAGTTCTTC.

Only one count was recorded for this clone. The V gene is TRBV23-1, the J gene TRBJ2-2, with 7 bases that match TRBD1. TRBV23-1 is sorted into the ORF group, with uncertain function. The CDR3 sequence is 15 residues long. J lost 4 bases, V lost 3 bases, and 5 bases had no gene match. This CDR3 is CASSHTDRTTGELFF. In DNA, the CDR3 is TGCGCCAGCAGTCATACGGACAGGACCACCGGGGAGCTGTTTTTT.

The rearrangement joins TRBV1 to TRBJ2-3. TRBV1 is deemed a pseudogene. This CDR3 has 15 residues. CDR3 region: CTSSQSRQATDTQYF. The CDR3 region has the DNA TGCACCAGCAGCCAATCGAGGCAGGCCACAGATACGCAGTATTTT.

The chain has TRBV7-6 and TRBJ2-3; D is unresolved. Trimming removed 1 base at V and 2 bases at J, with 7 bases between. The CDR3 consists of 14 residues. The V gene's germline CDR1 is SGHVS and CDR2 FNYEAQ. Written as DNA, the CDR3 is TGTGCCAGCAGCTTAGAGGGATTCACAGATACGCAGTATTTT. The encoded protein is CASSLEGFTDTQYF.

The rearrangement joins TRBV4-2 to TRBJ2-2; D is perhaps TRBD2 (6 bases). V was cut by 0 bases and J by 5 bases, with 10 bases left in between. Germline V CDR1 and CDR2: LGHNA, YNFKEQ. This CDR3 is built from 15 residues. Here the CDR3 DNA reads TGTGCCAGCAGCCAAGATCCTCTAGCGACCGGGGAGCTGTTTTTT. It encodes CASSQDPLATGELFF.

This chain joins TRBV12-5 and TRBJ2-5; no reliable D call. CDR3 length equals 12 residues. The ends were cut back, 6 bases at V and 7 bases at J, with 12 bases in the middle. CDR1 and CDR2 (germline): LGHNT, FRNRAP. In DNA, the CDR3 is TGTGCTAGTGGCGAAGTCCCGGGGACCCAGTACTTC. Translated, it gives CASGEVPGTQYF.

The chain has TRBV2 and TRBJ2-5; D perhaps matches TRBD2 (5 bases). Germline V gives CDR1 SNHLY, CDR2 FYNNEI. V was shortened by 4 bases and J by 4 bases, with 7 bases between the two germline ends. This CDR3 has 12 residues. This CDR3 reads CASSGGRETQYF. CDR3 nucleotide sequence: TGTGCCAGCAGTGGAGGGAGAGAGACCCAGTACTTC.

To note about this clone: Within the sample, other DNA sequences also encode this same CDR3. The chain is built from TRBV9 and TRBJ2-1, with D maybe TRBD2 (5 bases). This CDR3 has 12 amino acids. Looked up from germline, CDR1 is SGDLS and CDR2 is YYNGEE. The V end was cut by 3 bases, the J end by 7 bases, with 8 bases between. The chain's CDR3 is CASSADYNEQFF. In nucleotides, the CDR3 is TGTGCCAGCAGCGCCGACTATAATGAGCAGTTCTTC.